The 17 T cell receptor beta chains below were found in one sample sequenced in a study of blood T cell repertoires in COVID-19. This table comes from immunoSEQ multiplex PCR, and its TCRdb copy is limited to in-frame clones, with some not included. The table has 310,000 or so clones, about nine tenths seen once. Sequenced: peripheral blood. All receptors come from a man over 45 with active or convalescent COVID-19.

This chain links TRBV2 with TRBJ1-5; perhaps TRBD1 as D (6 bases). The ends were cut back, 5 bases at V and 4 bases at J, with 15 bases in the middle. CDR3 length: 15 residues. Germline V lookup: CDR1 SNHLY, CDR2 FYNNEI. The CDR3: CASSSQTGANQPQHF. The CDR3 DNA sequence: TGTGCCAGCAGTTCCCAGACAGGAGCGAATCAGCCCCAGCATTTT.

The chain recombines TRBV11-2 with TRBJ2-2; tentatively, D is TRBD2 (6 bases). The CDR3 extends over 16 amino acids. Trimming left V 0 bases short and J 6 bases short, with 14 bases between. Germline assignment: CDR1 SGHAT and CDR2 FQNNGV. CDR3 loop: CASSLDRGGRAGELFF. As DNA, the CDR3 is TGTGCCAGCAGCTTAGATCGGGGAGGTCGTGCCGGGGAGCTGTTTTTT. Drawing the rest from reference TRBV11-2 and TRBJ2-2, the complete variable domain is EAGVAQSPRYKIIEKRQSVAFWCNPISGHATLYWYQQILGQGPKLLIQFQNNGVVDDSQLPKDRFSAERLKGVDSTLKIQPAKLEDSAVYLCASSLDRGGRAGELFFGEGSRLTVL.

The chain couples TRBV7-2 to TRBJ1-6; 7 positions match TRBD1. The CDR3 length is 15 residues. V lost 0 bases and J lost 8; bases outside the gene matches: 4. Germline-derived CDR1 and CDR2 are SGHTA and FQGNSA. This chain's CDR3 is CASSLAGTAYSPLHF. Written as DNA, the CDR3 is TGTGCCAGCAGCTTAGCTGGGACAGCTTATTCACCCCTCCACTTT.

The chain has TRBV5-8 and TRBJ2-1; a possible D gene is TRBD2 (6 bases). V lost 0 bases, J lost 7 bases, and 11 bases lay in between. There are 14 residues in the CDR3. Germline CDR1 is SGHTS and CDR2 is YDEGEE. The CDR3 DNA follows: TGTGCCAGCAGCTTGGAAGGAGGGGCTAATGAGCAGTTCTTC. This encodes CASSLEGGANEQFF.

This chain connects TRBV7-8 to TRBJ1-4, with 9 bases that match TRBD1. J gave up 10 bases and V 5 bases, and 5 bases lay outside the gene matches. The V gene's germline CDR1 is SGHVS and CDR2 FQNEAQ. This CDR3 comprises 13 residues. In DNA form, the CDR3 reads TGTGCCAGCAGCCCAGACAGGGGGAGAAAACTGTTTTTT. Its translation is CASSPDRGRKLFF.

This clone has a single count. The rearrangement links TRBV5-1 to TRBJ1-1, with D perhaps TRBD1 (5 bases). CDR3 length: 13 amino acids. In germline, CDR1 is SGHRS, CDR2 YFSETQ. The germline V and J ends were trimmed by 2 bases and 4 bases, with 9 bases remaining between them. DNA of the CDR3: TGCGCCAGCAGCTTCCGGGACTCCACTGAAGCTTTCTTT. Protein: CASSFRDSTEAFF.

The chain carries TRBV9 and TRBJ1-1, with a possible D match to TRBD1 (6 bases). V lost 2 bases to trimming and J lost 4 bases, with 12 bases between them. Germline CDR1 and CDR2: SGDLS and YYNGEE. This CDR3 spans 14 amino acids. The CDR3 reads CASSVLDRFTEAFF. The DNA for the CDR3 is TGTGCCAGCAGCGTGTTGGACAGATTCACTGAAGCTTTCTTT. The full variable domain, in which reference TRBV9 and TRBJ1-1 provide the parts outside the CDR3, is DSGVTQTPKHLITATGQRVTLRCSPRSGDLSVYWYQQSLDQGLQFLIQYYNGEERAKGNILERFSAQQFPDLHSELNLSSLELGDSALYFCASSVLDRFTEAFFGQGTRLTVV.

The J gene is TRBJ1-2, the V gene TRBV6-5; D may be TRBD1 (6 bases). From germline, CDR1 is MNHEY and CDR2 SVGAGI. CDR3 size: 15 residues. The ends were cut back, 2 bases at V and 5 bases at J, with 15 bases in the middle. The CDR3 here is CASSYGGQGTYGYTF. In nucleotides, the CDR3 is TGTGCCAGCAGTTACGGTGGCCAGGGGACGTATGGCTACACCTTC.

The chain combines TRBV5-1 with TRBJ2-3; 12 bases agree with TRBD2. CDR1 is SGHRS, CDR2 YFSETQ, per germline. With 7 bases clipped from V and 4 bases from J, the junction kept 10 bases outside the gene matches. CDR3 length equals 16 residues. This CDR3 reads CASATGTSGLADTQYF. CDR3 bases: TGCGCCAGCGCCACGGGGACTAGCGGGCTGGCAGATACGCAGTATTTT.

V gene TRBV28 combines with J gene TRBJ2-7; the D gene is possibly TRBD1 (6 bases). The CDR3 length is 14 residues. Trimming left V 6 bases short and J 1 base short, with 13 bases between. Germline values: CDR1 MDHEN, CDR2 SYDVKM. The DNA for the CDR3 is TGTGCCAGCAGGGGGCAGGGGAGATCCTACGAGCAGTACTTC. Translation gives CASRGQGRSYEQYF.

CDR3 residues: CASKPTAVQETQYF. CDR3 DNA sequence: TGTGCCAGCAAACCGACGGCGGTCCAAGAGACCCAGTACTTC. This chain joins TRBV6-6 and TRBJ2-5; D remains unclear. V was cut by 7 bases and J by 1 base, with 13 bases left in between. Germline CDR1 and CDR2: MNHNY and SVGAGI (reference sequence). The CDR3 sequence is 14 residues long.

The chain uses TRBV10-2 and TRBJ1-1, with no clear D. Germline V lookup: CDR1 WSHSY, CDR2 SAAADI. V was clipped by 5 bases and J by 9 bases, with 16 bases between them. CDR3 length: 13 amino acids. DNA for the CDR3: TGCGCCAGCAGTATTAGCAGCTTCCGACAAGCTTTCTTT. This gives the protein CASSISSFRQAFF.

The count of this clone is one. CDR3 nucleotides: TGTGCCAGCACGCGGGGACAGCTGAACACTGAAGCTTTCTTT. This codes for CASTRGQLNTEAFF. This chain links TRBV2 with TRBJ1-1, with TRBD1 identical over 7 bases. This CDR3 region has 14 residues. With 7 bases clipped from V and 0 bases from J, the junction kept 5 bases outside the gene matches. CDR1 and CDR2 from the germline V gene are SNHLY and FYNNEI.

CDR3 nucleotide sequence: TGTGCCAGCAGCTTAGATGGGGGCAATTCACCCCTCCACTTT. It specifies CASSLDGGNSPLHF. This chain joins TRBV7-9 and TRBJ1-6, with D possibly being TRBD1 (6 bases). Trimming cost V 1 base and J 7 bases, with 8 bases left between them. The CDR3 is 14 residues long. Germline V gene lookup returns CDR1 SEHNR and CDR2 FQNEAQ (reference sequence).

This sequence joins TRBV7-9 and TRBJ2-7; tentatively, D is TRBD1 (5 bases). Between the trimmed V and J ends, which lost 1 base and 9 bases, there was a span of 10 bases. Germline values: CDR1 SEHNR, CDR2 FQNEAQ (reference sequence). This CDR3 has 12 amino acids. CDR3 sequence (DNA): TGTGCCAGCAGCTTAGATGAGCAGGGGCAGTACTTC. This sequence encodes CASSLDEQGQYF.

This sequence joins TRBV2 and TRBJ1-2; perhaps TRBD1 as D (6 bases). The V and J ends lost 7 bases and 3 bases respectively, with 12 bases between them. The germline gives CDR1 SNHLY, CDR2 FYNNEI. The CDR3 runs 13 residues. The CDR3, as DNA: TGTGCCAGCAAGCAGGGGTTGGACTATGGCTACACCTTC. It specifies CASKQGLDYGYTF.

This clone was seen only once. The chain is built from TRBV11-1 and TRBJ2-3; D uncertain. The CDR3 spans 12 residues. Germline V CDR1 and CDR2: SGHAT, FQDESV (reference sequence). Trimming removed 3 bases at V and 1 base at J, with 2 bases between. The CDR3 loop is CASSFGTDTQYF. Here the CDR3 DNA reads TGTGCCAGCAGCTTCGGCACAGATACGCAGTATTTT.